This TCR beta chain was recorded in a study of cytotoxic CD8 clonotypes in ibrutinib-treated CLL. Overall study context: Within the patient group, eleven to twelve were relapsed/refractory and roughly 15 treatment-naive, and 17 to 18 were IGHV unmutated. Response sampling took place at median around 12 months of treatment, range 6 to 36. Whole-study results and caveats: Public clonotypes were uncommon and contracted or stayed stable on treatment.

Points on this clone: Its antigen is not identified.

Using immunoSEQ multiplex PCR, the repertoire was profiled, and TCRdb retains in-frame clones only, with some absent. The profile shows hundreds of thousands of clones, under 75% of them singletons. Trimming took 10 bases from V and 2 from J, leaving 11 bases between them. Germline CDR1 is LNHDA and CDR2 is SQIVND (reference sequence). The CDR3 contains 13 residues. Library input was around 2.1 micrograms of DNA from cryopreserved PBMCs. The source of this sequence is a human donor with chronic lymphocytic leukemia. The rearrangement joins TRBV19 to TRBJ2-2; tentative D call: TRBD2 (6 bases). The material was PBMCs, obtained after 24 months of ibrutinib treatment. CDR3 in DNA: TGTGCCACCCGGGACTCAAACACCGGGGAGCTGTTTTTT. This sequence encodes CATRDSNTGELFF.